The rows below give T cell receptor beta chains drawn from one sample of a study of blood T cell repertoires in COVID-19. The method was immunoSEQ multiplex PCR; TCRdb's version includes in-frame clones alone and lacks a portion of them. The sample has some 380,000 clones, roughly four fifths seen once. Sequencing used peripheral blood. These receptors were obtained from a human donor with acute or convalescent COVID-19. The donor label of this sample is uncertain. The CDR3 runs from the conserved cysteine through the conserved F or W. The D gene is left open where the match is weak. Where a row states a size, it is once, few, many or the class of an expanded clone; other rows omit it.

>TRBJ1-1|.|.|TRBV10-3
TGTGCCATCAGGACGGCAGGGGAATCTGCTGAAGCTTTCTTT
CAIRTAGESAEAFF
>TRBJ2-5|TRBD2|.|TRBV7-2
TGTGCCGGCAGCCCGGTAGCGGGGGGGACCCAGTACTTC
CAGSPVAGGTQYF
>TRBJ1-1|.|.|TRBV7-9
TGTGCCAGCAGCGCCTGGGGGGTAGGCACTGAAGCTTTCTTT
CASSAWGVGTEAFF
>TRBJ1-6|.|.|TRBV27
TGTGCCAGCAGTTCCATCTACTCAGGGGCCTCCTATAATTCACCCCTCCACTTT
CASSSIYSGASYNSPLHF
>TRBJ1-5|TRBD1|.|TRBV7-2
TGTGCCAGCAGCCCGGACAGGAATCAGCCCCAGCATTTT
CASSPDRNQPQHF
>TRBJ1-2|.|.|TRBV6-5
TGTGCCAGCAGTTATTGGGGGAATACAGGGTATGGCTACACCTTC
CASSYWGNTGYGYTF
>TRBJ2-3|TRBD2|.|TRBV19
TGTGCCAGTAGTATCTCCACTAGCGGGAGTAGCACAGATACGCAGTATTTT
CASSISTSGSSTDTQYF
>TRBJ1-2|.|.|TRBV27
TGTGCCAGCACTTCGAAGGGGGTTGGGGGCTACACCTTC
CASTSKGVGGYTF
>TRBJ2-7|.|few|TRBV14
TGTGCCAGCAGCCAACTTACAGGGCGCCACGAGCAGTACTTC
CASSQLTGRHEQYF
>TRBJ2-5|.|.|TRBV29-1
TGCAGCGTTGAACAGGGAAGGGGAGAGACCCAGTACTTC
CSVEQGRGETQYF
>TRBJ2-1|TRBD2|.|TRBV19
TGTGCCAGTAGTATTTGGGGTAGCGGGGTCTCCAATGAGCAGTTCTTC
CASSIWGSGVSNEQFF
>TRBJ2-2|.|.|TRBV6-4
TGTGCCAGCAGAGTTACAGGGACCGGGGAGCTGTTTTTT
CASRVTGTGELFF
>TRBJ2-1|.|once|TRBV5-1
TGCGCCAGCAGCAGGAGTCTCGGGGATGAGCAGTTCTTC
CASSRSLGDEQFF
>TRBJ2-7|.|.|TRBV12-3/TRBV12-4
TGTGCCAGCAGTTTCGCACAGAGAGACGAGCAGTACTTC
CASSFAQRDEQYF
>TRBJ1-2|.|.|TRBV13
TGTGCCAGCAGCTCTCTGGGGGAGGAGGGGCTCAGCTATGGCTACACCTTC
CASSSLGEEGLSYGYTF
>TRBJ1-2|.|.|TRBV18
TGTGCCAGCTCACCACCGGCAGGGGCATATGGCTACACCTTC
CASSPPAGAYGYTF
>TRBJ1-1|.|.|TRBV5-1
TGCGCCAGCAGCTCTCAGAGGCAACTCAGGAACACTGAAGCTTTCTTT
CASSSQRQLRNTEAFF
>TRBJ1-5|.|.|TRBV10-3
TGTGCCATCAGTGAACCCGGCAGGGGTGGTCAGCCCCAGCATTTT
CAISEPGRGGQPQHF
>TRBJ1-5|.|once|TRBV19
TGTGCCAGTACCCCGTCCGCCGGACGGCACAACCTAGGAGGTCAGCCCCAGCATTTT
CASTPSAGRHNLGGQPQHF
>TRBJ2-1|.|.|TRBV7-8
TGTGCCAGCAGCCCCCTGGGCCCTGGCAATGAGCAGTTCTTC
CASSPLGPGNEQFF
>TRBJ2-7|TRBD2|.|TRBV3-1/TRBV3-2
TGTGCCAGCAGCCAAGGCCTAGCGGGACTCTACGAGCAGTACTTC
CASSQGLAGLYEQYF
>TRBJ2-3|.|.|TRBV6-5
TGTGCCAGCCGTACCGGACTAAACACAGATACGCAGTATTTT
CASRTGLNTDTQYF
>TRBJ1-1|.|.|TRBV6-1
TGTGCCAGCACCGGGACTTTGAACACTGAAGCTTTCTTT
CASTGTLNTEAFF
>TRBJ2-7|TRBD1|.|TRBV2
TGTGCCAGCAGGGACAGGATCTCCTACGAGCAGTACTTC
CASRDRISYEQYF
>TRBJ1-2|TRBD1|.|TRBV25-1
TGTGCCAGCAGTGTACAGGACAGGGCAGGAGCTAACTATGGCTACACCTTC
CASSVQDRAGANYGYTF
>TRBJ2-3|.|.|TRBV19
TGTGCCAGTAGTCCCCGCGGCGGGATCAACACAGATACGCAGTATTTT
CASSPRGGINTDTQYF
>TRBJ1-3|.|.|TRBV2
TGTGCCAGCAGTCCTAGTCCGGATACCACCATATATTTT
CASSPSPDTTIYF